This T cell receptor beta chain was identified during a study of blood T cells in healthy people across ages (dated by TCRdb to about 2015). For context, the study as a whole: In model experiments, roughly one uniquely barcoded TCR beta cDNA molecule per two T cells was captured by template switching. Age-related changes in TCR beta repertoire diversity were measured in the study by deep sequencing normalized with unique cDNA molecular identifiers. The donors were divided into four age groups: young (average around 17 years), middle-aged (approximately 42), aged (62) and long-lived (about 80). To avoid experimental bias, donors of different ages were distributed randomly across sequencing lanes. Two additional independent replicas of 1 million unique cDNA reads from the same blood draw were analyzed for two donors (one aged 18 to 29 and one aged 80 or older).

CDR1 is given as MNHEY and CDR2 as SVGEGT, both from the germline V gene. Between the V and J ends, shortened by 7 bases and 3 bases respectively, the junction contains 15 bases. From the cysteine up to the phenylalanine, the CDR3 has a length of 14 residues. Kept here is only the CDR3 DNA, which spans 42 bases and is read in frame from base 1. The library was built by means of 5' RACE. Instrument on record: Illumina HiSeq 2500. A second PCR of about 6 to 11 cycles was performed with a sample-barcoded 5' primer and a J-beta primer mix. A template-switch 5' adaptor carrying 12 random nucleotides introduced a unique molecular identifier onto each TCR beta cDNA molecule. Each sample yielded at least 2.5 million CDR3-containing paired-end reads. All of the RNA was converted into first-strand cDNA using the Mint cDNA synthesis kit, with a TRBC-specific oligonucleotide serving as the primer. Following uracil-DNA glycosylase treatment, all cDNA underwent a first 18-cycle PCR with the universal primers M1SS and BC2_uni_R. The paper's processing steps were these. For normalization, 1 million high-quality reads were randomly selected from each sample, with every read carrying a distinct molecular identifier. Reads sharing molecular identifiers were discarded rather than binned into consensus sequences. MiTCR, set to a Q25 quality threshold and the strictest error-elimination algorithm, was used for CDR3 identification, clonotype clustering and error correction. A nonparametric unseen species model with Euler transformation was used to estimate a lower bound on total TCR beta diversity. The public reads were reanalyzed by TCRdb: fastp trimming at Q25, MiXCR alignment, in-frame beta chains only. Rows with one shared CDR3 protein collapse into an entry with the most common genes and DNA. V and J calls and clone size were set by TCRdb, not the authors. Within this sample are 870,000 or so distinct CDR3 sequences, with more than 25% of them counted one time only. The ten most abundant clones make up around 16% of the sample.

There are a few counts of this clonotype. Its recognized antigen is unknown. Nothing much larger sits one base from this clone, and base qualities are not available. The research as a whole found: Estimates of total diversity based on one million sequenced T cells were regarded as lower bounds and as underestimates. Compared with the aged group, the long-lived group had more naive CD4+ T cells, fewer expanded clones and increased TCR diversity, suggesting age selection. Observed TCR beta diversity correlated strongly with the percentage of naive T cells measured by flow cytometry. Because the CMV infection status of the donors was unknown, age-related changes in expanded clonotypes may potentially have been confounded. As age increased, observed TCR beta diversity per million T cells dropped in a roughly linear way, and a significant reduction was already evident by age 40. Because profiling used bulk unsorted PBMCs, naive and antigen-experienced compartments could not be compared conclusively.

The roughly 39 donors, aged about 6 to 95 years, were systemically healthy Caucasian individuals from Russia. Around 9.8 milliliters of peripheral blood were collected from each donor into EDTA-treated Vacutainer tubes. Ficoll-Paque density-gradient centrifugation was used to isolate PBMCs, with at least 6.5 million obtained per sample. Total RNA, at least 6 micrograms per sample, was extracted from PBMCs with Trizol reagent. For every donor, an aliquot of PBMCs went through flow cytometry to measure the percentages of naive CD45RAhigh/CD27high T cells. Here the chain combines TRBV6-2 or TRBV6-3 and TRBJ2-5; the D gene cannot be resolved beyond TRBD1 or TRBD2, each matching 7 bases. The TCR was taken from a woman older than 75 in good health. Sequencing input: blood. The CDR3 region reads CASKTRGGKETQYF. The nucleotide sequence reads TGTGCCAGCAAAACCAGGGGGGGCAAAGAGACCCAGTACTTC.